This T cell receptor beta chain was captured in a study of blood T cell repertoires in COVID-19. Original handling: Estimation of nucleated cell counts relied on the amplification of reference gene primers. Sequencing was performed with immunoSEQ multiplex PCR; in TCRdb, only in-frame clones are kept and a portion is missing. V, J and clone size are those of that table, while D and trimming were read from the DNA. The sample holds fewer than 250,000 clones, 83% seen once. This CDR3 is built from 12 residues. Germline values: CDR1 KGHSH, CDR2 LQKENI. The ends were cut back, 6 bases at V and 7 bases at J, with 10 bases in the middle.

This clonotype was obtained from a man between 45 and 60 years old with active or convalescent COVID-19. Sequenced: peripheral blood. This chain connects TRBV18 to TRBJ1-3, with unresolved D. The CDR3 sequence is CASSPVDNTIYF. The DNA for the CDR3 is TGTGCCAGCTCCCCGGTCGATAACACCATATATTTT.